The clone carrying this T cell receptor beta chain was picked up one time. As yet, its antigen is unknown. The data derive from a study of Ad26.COV2.S vaccination and SARS-CoV-2 variants. Whole-study context: Donor participated within the Ad26.COV2.S arm of the COV1001 trial.

This sample's treatment: 15 to 20 received Ad26.COV2.S at low or high dose, single or two shots; roughly five received placebo; per-sample allocation not given. Sampling happened 63 days after the first vaccine or placebo injection. CDR3 length: 17 amino acids. From germline, CDR1 is MNHEY and CDR2 SVGEGT. Germline trimming cut 0 bases from V and 5 bases from J; bases unmatched to any gene: 11. Clones were sequenced by immunoSEQ multiplex PCR, and TCRdb holds only the in-frame ones, with some missing. The table lists fewer than 900,000 clones, about 90% of them singletons. Overall study results and limits: Total T cell responses, in the TCR breadth and depth analyses, may have been underestimated.

This chain uses TRBV6-2 or TRBV6-3 with TRBJ2-7, with 9 bases lining up with TRBD2. Specimen: peripheral blood, collected in a trial of Ad26.COV2.S vaccine versus placebo. This clonotype was obtained from a person aged 18-60 years who received the Ad26.COV2.S COVID-19 vaccine or a placebo. CDR3 coding DNA: TGTGCCAGCAGTTACTCGCGTGCGGGAGGGCCCAGTAACGAGCAGTACTTC. Amino acid sequence: CASSYSRAGGPSNEQYF.